This TCR beta chain stems from a study of blood T cell repertoires in COVID-19. This clone was seen only once. Trimming took off 3 bases at V and 6 bases at J, with 6 bases between the two ends. The CDR3 runs 11 residues. The germline V gene has CDR1 DFQATT and CDR2 SNEGSKA (reference sequence). As handled by the study authors: Researchers report that nucleated cell counts were estimated from reference gene primer amplification. The method was immunoSEQ multiplex PCR; TCRdb's version includes in-frame clones alone and lacks a portion of them. Clone size and the V and J calls come from that table; the DNA yielded D and trimming. This table holds more than 200,000 clones, roughly 82% found once.

V and J are TRBV20-1 and TRBJ2-1; no definite D call. The clonotype comes from a woman aged 35 to 49 who had recovered from COVID-19. The specimen was peripheral blood. The CDR3 DNA reads TGCAGTGCTAGTACAAGCAATGAGCAGTTCTTC. It specifies CSASTSNEQFF.